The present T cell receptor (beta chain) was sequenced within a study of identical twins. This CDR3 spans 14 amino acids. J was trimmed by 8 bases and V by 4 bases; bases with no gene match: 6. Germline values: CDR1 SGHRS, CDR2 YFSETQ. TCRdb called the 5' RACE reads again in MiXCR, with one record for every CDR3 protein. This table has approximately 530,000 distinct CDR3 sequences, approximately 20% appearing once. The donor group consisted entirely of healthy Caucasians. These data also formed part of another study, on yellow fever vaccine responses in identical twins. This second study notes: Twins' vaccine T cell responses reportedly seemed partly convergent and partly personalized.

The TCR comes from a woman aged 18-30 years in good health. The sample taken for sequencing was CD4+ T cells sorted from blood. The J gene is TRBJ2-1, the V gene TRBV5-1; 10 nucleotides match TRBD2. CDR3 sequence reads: CASSAGTSADEQFF. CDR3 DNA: TGCGCCAGCAGCGCCGGGACTAGCGCTGATGAGCAGTTCTTC.